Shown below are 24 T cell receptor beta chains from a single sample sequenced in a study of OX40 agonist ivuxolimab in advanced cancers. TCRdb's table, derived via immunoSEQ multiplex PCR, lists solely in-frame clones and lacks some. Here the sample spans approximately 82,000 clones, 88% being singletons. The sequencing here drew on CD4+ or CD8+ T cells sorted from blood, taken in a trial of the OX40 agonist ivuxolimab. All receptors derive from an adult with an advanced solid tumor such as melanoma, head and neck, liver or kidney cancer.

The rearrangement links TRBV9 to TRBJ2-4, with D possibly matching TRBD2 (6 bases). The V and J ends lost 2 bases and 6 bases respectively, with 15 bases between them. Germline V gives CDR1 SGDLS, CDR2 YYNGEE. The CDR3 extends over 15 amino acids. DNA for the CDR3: TGTGCCAGCAGCGTCAAGGGAGGTGAGGGAAACATTCAGTACTTC. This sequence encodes CASSVKGGEGNIQYF.

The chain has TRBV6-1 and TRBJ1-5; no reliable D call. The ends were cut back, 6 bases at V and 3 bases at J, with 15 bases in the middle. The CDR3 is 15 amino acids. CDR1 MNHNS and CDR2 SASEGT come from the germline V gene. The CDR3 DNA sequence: TGTGCCAGCAGCGAGGGCCTAAGGATCAATCAGCCCCAGCATTTT. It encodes CASSEGLRINQPQHF.

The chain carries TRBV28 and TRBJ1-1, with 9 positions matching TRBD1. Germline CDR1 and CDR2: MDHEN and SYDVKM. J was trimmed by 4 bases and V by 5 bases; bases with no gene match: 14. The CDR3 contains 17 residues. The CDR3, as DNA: TGTGCCAGCAGTCTCCCTCCCCACAGGGGGCGGGCCACTGAAGCTTTCTTT. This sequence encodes CASSLPPHRGRATEAFF.

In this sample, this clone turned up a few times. The DNA of the CDR3 is TGTGCCAGCAGCTCGACAGTCTCTGGAAACACCATATATTTT. Protein product: CASSSTVSGNTIYF. V usage is TRBV9 and J usage is TRBJ1-3; the D gene is possibly TRBD1 (5 bases). This CDR3 has 14 amino acids. From germline, CDR1 is SGDLS and CDR2 YYNGEE. V lost 4 bases and J lost 0, with 8 bases in between.

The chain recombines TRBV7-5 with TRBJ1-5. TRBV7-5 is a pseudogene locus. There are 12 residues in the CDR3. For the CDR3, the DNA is TGTGCCAGAAGTCGGGTATTTCAGCCCCAGCATTTT. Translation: CARSRVFQPQHF.

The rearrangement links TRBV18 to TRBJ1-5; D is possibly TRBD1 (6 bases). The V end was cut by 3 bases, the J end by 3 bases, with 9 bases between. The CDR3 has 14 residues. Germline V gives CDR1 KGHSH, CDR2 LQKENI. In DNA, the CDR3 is TGTGCCAGCTCACCGGACAGACTCAATCAGCCCCAGCATTTT. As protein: CASSPDRLNQPQHF.

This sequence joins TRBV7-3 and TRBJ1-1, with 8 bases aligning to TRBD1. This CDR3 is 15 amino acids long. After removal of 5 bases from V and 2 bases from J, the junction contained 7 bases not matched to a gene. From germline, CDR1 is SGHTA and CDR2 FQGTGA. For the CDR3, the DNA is TGTGCCAGCAGCCGTTACGGGACAGGAAACACTGAAGCTTTCTTT. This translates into CASSRYGTGNTEAFF.

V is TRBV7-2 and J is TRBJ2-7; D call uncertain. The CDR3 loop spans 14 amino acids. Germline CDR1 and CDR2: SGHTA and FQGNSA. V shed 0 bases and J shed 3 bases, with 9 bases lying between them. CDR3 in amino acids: CASSLASKNYEQYF. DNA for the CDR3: TGTGCCAGCAGCTTAGCTAGCAAGAACTACGAGCAGTACTTC.

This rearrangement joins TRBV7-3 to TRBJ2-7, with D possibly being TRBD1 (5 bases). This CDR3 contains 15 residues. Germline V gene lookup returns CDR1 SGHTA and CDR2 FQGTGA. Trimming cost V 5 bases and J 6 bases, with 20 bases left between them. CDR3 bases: TGTGCCAGCAGCCCGTCGGGTGGGGCCCGGCTCGAGCAGTACTTC. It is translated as CASSPSGGARLEQYF.

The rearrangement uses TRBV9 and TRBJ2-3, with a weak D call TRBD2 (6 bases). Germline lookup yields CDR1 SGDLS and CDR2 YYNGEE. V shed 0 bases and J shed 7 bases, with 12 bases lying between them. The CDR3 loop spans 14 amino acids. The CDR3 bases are TGTGCCAGCAGCGTAGATCGGGAGAGGAATACGCAGTATTTT. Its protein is CASSVDRERNTQYF.

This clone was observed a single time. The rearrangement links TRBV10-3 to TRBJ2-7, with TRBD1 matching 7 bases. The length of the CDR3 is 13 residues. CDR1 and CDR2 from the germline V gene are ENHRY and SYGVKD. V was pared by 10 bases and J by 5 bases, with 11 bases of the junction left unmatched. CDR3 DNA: TGTGCCACTTCGGACAGGAGTTTCCACGAGCAGTACTTC. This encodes CATSDRSFHEQYF.

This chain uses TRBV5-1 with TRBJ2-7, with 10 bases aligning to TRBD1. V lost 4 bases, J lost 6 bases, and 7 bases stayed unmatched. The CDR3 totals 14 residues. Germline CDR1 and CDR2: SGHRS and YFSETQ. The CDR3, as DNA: TGCGCCAGCAGCCCGGGGACAGGGGAGAGCGAGCAGTACTTC. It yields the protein CASSPGTGESEQYF.

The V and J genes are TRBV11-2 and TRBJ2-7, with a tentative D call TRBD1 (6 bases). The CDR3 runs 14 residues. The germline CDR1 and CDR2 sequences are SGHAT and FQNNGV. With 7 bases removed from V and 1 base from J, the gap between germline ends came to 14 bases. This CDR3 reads CASNFGTHSYEQYF. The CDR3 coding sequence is TGTGCCAGCAACTTCGGGACACATTCCTACGAGCAGTACTTC.

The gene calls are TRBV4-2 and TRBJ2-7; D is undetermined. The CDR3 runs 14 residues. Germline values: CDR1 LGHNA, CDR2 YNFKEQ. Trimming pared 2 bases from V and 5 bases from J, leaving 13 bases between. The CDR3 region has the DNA TGTGCCAGCAGCCAACCCAGCCACTCTAACGAGCAGTACTTC. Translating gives CASSQPSHSNEQYF.

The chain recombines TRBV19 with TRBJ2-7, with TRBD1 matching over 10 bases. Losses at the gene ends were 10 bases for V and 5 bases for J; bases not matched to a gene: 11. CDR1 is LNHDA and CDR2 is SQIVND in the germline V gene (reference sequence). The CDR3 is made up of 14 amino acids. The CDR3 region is CATARDRGSNEQYF. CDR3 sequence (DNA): TGTGCCACTGCCCGGGACAGGGGATCCAACGAGCAGTACTTC. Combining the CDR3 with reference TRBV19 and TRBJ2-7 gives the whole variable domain DGGITQSPKYLFRKEGQNVTLSCEQNLNHDAMYWYRQDPGQGLRLIYYSQIVNDFQKGDIAEGYSVSREKKESFPLTVTSAQKNPTAFYLCATARDRGSNEQYFGPGTRLTVT.

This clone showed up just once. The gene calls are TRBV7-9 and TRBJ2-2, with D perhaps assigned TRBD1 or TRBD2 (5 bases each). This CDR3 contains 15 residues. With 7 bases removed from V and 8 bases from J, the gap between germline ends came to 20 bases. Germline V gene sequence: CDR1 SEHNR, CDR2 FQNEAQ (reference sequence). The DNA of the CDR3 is TGTGCCAGCAAACCGGGACCCGCTCTCGAAGGGGAGCTGTTTTTT. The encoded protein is CASKPGPALEGELFF.

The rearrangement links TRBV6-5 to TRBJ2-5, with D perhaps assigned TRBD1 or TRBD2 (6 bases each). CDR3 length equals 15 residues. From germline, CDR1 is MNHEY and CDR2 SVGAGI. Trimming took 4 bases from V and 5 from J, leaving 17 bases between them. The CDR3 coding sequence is TGTGCCAGCAGTTCCACGTGGGGGGCGCGGGAGACCCAGTACTTC. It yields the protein CASSSTWGARETQYF.

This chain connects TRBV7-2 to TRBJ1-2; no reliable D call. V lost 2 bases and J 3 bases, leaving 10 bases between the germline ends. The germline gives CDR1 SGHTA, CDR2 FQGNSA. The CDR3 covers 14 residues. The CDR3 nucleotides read TGTGCCAGCAGCTTAAAGTACATAGACTATGGCTACACCTTC. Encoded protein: CASSLKYIDYGYTF. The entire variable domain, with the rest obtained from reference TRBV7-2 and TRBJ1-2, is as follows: GAGVSQSPSNKVTEKGKDVELRCDPISGHTALYWYRQSLGQGLEFLIYFQGNSAPDKSGLPSDRFSAERTGGSVSTLTIQRTQQEDSAVYLCASSLKYIDYGYTFGSGTRLTVV.

The CDR3 DNA follows: TGCAGCGTCACTAGGACAGACGGCCGGACCCAGTACTTC. Its protein product is CSVTRTDGRTQYF. V usage is TRBV29-1 and J usage is TRBJ2-5; D might be TRBD1 (6 bases). Germline V lookup: CDR1 SQVTM, CDR2 ANQGSEA. This CDR3 has 13 amino acids. Trimming shortened V by 6 bases and J by 7 bases, and 18 bases separated the two germline ends.

This CDR3 reads CASSPTLGGGETQYF. In nucleotides, the CDR3 is TGTGCCAGCAGCCCTACTTTGGGGGGCGGAGAGACCCAGTACTTC. The V and J genes are TRBV11-1 and TRBJ2-5; D is possibly TRBD1 or TRBD2 (6 bases each). The CDR3 runs 15 residues. The germline V gene encodes CDR1 SGHAT and CDR2 FQDESV (reference sequence). V lost 5 bases and J lost 4, with 17 bases in between.

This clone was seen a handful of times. CDR3 sequence reads: CAWSDRSSAFF. The CDR3 nucleotides read TGTGCCTGGTCAGACAGATCCTCAGCTTTCTTT. The gene calls are TRBV30 and TRBJ1-1, with D tentatively TRBD1 (5 bases). The CDR3 length is 11 residues. Deletions cut 5 bases from V and 10 bases from J, with 14 bases between. Germline lookup yields CDR1 GTSNPN and CDR2 SVGIG (reference sequence).

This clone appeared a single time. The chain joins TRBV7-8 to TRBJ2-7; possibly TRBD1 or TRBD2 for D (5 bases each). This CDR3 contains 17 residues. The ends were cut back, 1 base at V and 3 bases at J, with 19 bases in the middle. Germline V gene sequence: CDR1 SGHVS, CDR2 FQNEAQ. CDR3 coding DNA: TGTGCCAGCAGCTTAGTTCCTTGGAGGCAGGGAAGCTACGAGCAGTACTTC. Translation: CASSLVPWRQGSYEQYF.

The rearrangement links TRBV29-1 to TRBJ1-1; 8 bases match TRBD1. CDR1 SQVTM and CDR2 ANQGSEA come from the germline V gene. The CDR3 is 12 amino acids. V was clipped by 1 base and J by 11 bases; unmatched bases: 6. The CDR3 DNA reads TGCAGCGTTGAAGCCGACAGGGGAAGGGCTTTCTTT. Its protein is CSVEADRGRAFF. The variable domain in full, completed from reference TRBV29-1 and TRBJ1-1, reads SAVISQKPSRDICQRGTSLTIQCQVDSQVTMMFWYRQQPGQSLTLIATANQGSEATYESGFVIDKFPISRPNLTFSTLTVSNMSPEDSSIYLCSVEADRGRAFFGQGTRLTVV.

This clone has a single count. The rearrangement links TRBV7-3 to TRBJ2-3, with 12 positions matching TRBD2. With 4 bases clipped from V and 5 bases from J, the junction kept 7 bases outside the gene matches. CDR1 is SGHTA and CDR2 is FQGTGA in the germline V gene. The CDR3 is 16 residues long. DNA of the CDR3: TGTGCCAGCAGCTCCCGGCTAGCGGGAGGGGAAGATACGCAGTATTTT. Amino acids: CASSSRLAGGEDTQYF. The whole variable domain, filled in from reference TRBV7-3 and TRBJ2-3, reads GAGVSQTPSNKVTEKGKYVELRCDPISGHTALYWYRQSLGQGPEFLIYFQGTGAADDSGLPNDRFFAVRPEGSVSTLKIQRTERGDSAVYLCASSSRLAGGEDTQYFGPGTRLTVL.